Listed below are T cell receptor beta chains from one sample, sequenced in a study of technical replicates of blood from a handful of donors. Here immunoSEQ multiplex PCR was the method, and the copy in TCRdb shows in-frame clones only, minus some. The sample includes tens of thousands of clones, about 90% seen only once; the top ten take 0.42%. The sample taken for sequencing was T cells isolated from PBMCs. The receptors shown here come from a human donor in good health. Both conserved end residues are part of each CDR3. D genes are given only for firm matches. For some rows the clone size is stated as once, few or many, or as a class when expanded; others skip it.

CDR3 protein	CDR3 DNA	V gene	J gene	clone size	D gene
CASSQDRGINEKLFF	TGCGCCAGCAGCCAAGACAGGGGGATAAATGAAAAACTGTTTTTT	TRBV4-1	TRBJ1-4	NA	TRBD1
CASSVGGRVYEQYF	TGTGCCAGCAGCGTTGGGGGGAGAGTGTACGAGCAGTACTTC	TRBV6-1	TRBJ2-7	NA	NA
CASSRTSGSTDTQYF	TGCGCCAGCAGCCGGACTAGCGGCAGCACAGATACGCAGTATTTT	TRBV5-1	TRBJ2-3	NA	TRBD2
CASSMTLVNEQFF	TGTGCCAGCAGTATGACTTTAGTCAATGAGCAGTTCTTC	TRBV28	TRBJ2-1	NA	NA
CASSYSPGPGNTIYF	TGTGCCAGCAGCTACAGTCCAGGGCCTGGAAACACCATATATTTT	TRBV7-2	TRBJ1-3	NA	NA
CASSEWLAGDLTDTQYF	TGTGCCAGCAGTGAATGGCTAGCGGGAGATCTCACAGATACGCAGTATTTT	TRBV2	TRBJ2-3	NA	TRBD2
CASSPGGGGLVQPQHF	TGCGCCAGCAGCCCTGGGGGGGGAGGATTGGTTCAGCCCCAGCATTTT	TRBV4-3	TRBJ1-5	once	NA
CASSFLGQRDEKLFF	TGTGCCAGCAGCTTTTTGGGGCAGAGAGATGAAAAACTGTTTTTT	TRBV5-6	TRBJ1-4	NA	NA
CASSVSVTSGYNEQFF	TGTGCCAGCAGTGTCTCCGTGACTAGCGGTTACAATGAGCAGTTCTTC	TRBV27	TRBJ2-1	NA	TRBD2
CAISDYAGDSETQYF	TGTGCCATCAGTGATTATGCAGGGGATAGTGAGACCCAGTACTTC	TRBV10-3	TRBJ2-5	once	NA
CASSWDREKDEQYF	TGTGCCAGCAGTTGGGACAGGGAGAAAGACGAGCAGTACTTC	TRBV5-4	TRBJ2-7	NA	TRBD1
CAIRGGNGYTF	TGTGCCATCAGAGGCGGGAACGGCTACACCTTC	TRBV10-3	TRBJ1-2	NA	NA